The 8 T cell receptor beta chains given below trace back to one sample, sequenced in a study of blood T cell repertoires in COVID-19. Using immunoSEQ multiplex PCR, the repertoire was profiled, and TCRdb retains in-frame clones only, with some absent. Among 55,000 to 75,000 clones, around 90% were seen once, and the ten largest hold about 1.3%. Sequences were obtained from peripheral blood. The source of these receptors is a man in his 60s with acute or convalescent COVID-19.

This clone was seen only a few times. The chain links TRBV13 to TRBJ2-7, with 7 bases identical to TRBD1. With V trimmed by 3 bases and J by 3 bases, 5 bases remained unmatched. Germline values: CDR1 PRHDT, CDR2 FYEKMQ (reference sequence). The CDR3 runs to 14 residues. The CDR3 is CASSFRQGGYEQYF. The CDR3 DNA follows: TGTGCCAGCAGCTTCCGACAGGGTGGCTACGAGCAGTACTTC.

This clone has more than one count but fewer than ten. The chain links TRBV6-1 to TRBJ1-2, with a possible D match to TRBD1 (5 bases). V lost 0 bases to trimming and J lost 7 bases, with 12 bases between them. CDR1 and CDR2 from the germline V gene are MNHNS and SASEGT. The CDR3 extends over 14 amino acids. In nucleotides, the CDR3 is TGTGCCAGCAGTGAAGCATCGATCAGGGTTGGCTACACCTTC. Translated, it gives CASSEASIRVGYTF.

This clone showed up just once. The V and J genes are TRBV7-9 and TRBJ1-4; D not resolved. Germline V gene lookup returns CDR1 SEHNR and CDR2 FQNEAQ (reference sequence). The V end lost 1 base, the J end lost 7 bases, and 10 bases lay between the germline ends. This CDR3 region has 14 residues. The CDR3 is CASSLGGGSEKLFF. Here the CDR3 DNA reads TGTGCCAGCAGCTTAGGAGGAGGCAGTGAAAAACTGTTTTTT.

This rearrangement joins TRBV27 to TRBJ1-5, with D perhaps matching TRBD1 (5 bases). Trimming shortened V by 3 bases and J by 3 bases, and 9 bases separated the two germline ends. Per germline, CDR1 MNHEY and CDR2 SMNVEV (reference sequence). There are 14 residues in the CDR3. CDR3 DNA sequence: TGTGCCAGCAGTTTCCGGGGGACCAATCAGCCCCAGCATTTT. Its translation: CASSFRGTNQPQHF.

The count of this clone is one. The rearrangement uses TRBV30 and TRBJ1-5; D is unclear. The CDR3 runs 13 residues. Trimming pared 1 base from V and 0 bases from J, leaving 4 bases between. Looked up from germline, CDR1 is GTSNPN and CDR2 is SVGIG (reference sequence). CDR3: CAWSADSNQPQHF. In DNA form, the CDR3 reads TGTGCCTGGAGTGCAGATAGCAATCAGCCCCAGCATTTT.

V and J are TRBV28 and TRBJ1-2; no definite D call. Looked up from germline, CDR1 is MDHEN and CDR2 is SYDVKM. Trimming pared 10 bases from V and 1 base from J, leaving 7 bases between. CDR3 size: 11 residues. This chain's CDR3 is CAITSNYGYTF. For the CDR3, the DNA is TGTGCCATCACAAGTAACTATGGCTACACCTTC.

DNA for the CDR3: TGTGCCAGCAGTTTCGCCGGGACCTACAATGAGCAGTTCTTC. It is translated as CASSFAGTYNEQFF. J is TRBJ2-1 and V is TRBV27, with D possibly matching TRBD2 (5 bases). CDR1 is MNHEY and CDR2 is SMNVEV in the germline V gene (reference sequence). V lost 3 bases to trimming and J lost 2 bases, with 8 bases between them. The CDR3 length is 14 residues.

The rearrangement links TRBV7-2 to TRBJ2-1; D uncertain. Trimming pared 5 bases from V and 9 bases from J, leaving 8 bases between. The V gene's germline CDR1 is SGHTA and CDR2 FQGNSA. The CDR3 length is 11 residues. CDR3 nucleotides: TGTGCCAGCAGCGCCCTTAGTGAGCAGTTCTTC. It codes for CASSALSEQFF.